This T cell receptor (beta chain) was sequenced in a study of cytomegalovirus exposure and HLA in healthy donors. The primer mix had 60 Vbeta and 13 Jbeta primers. Methods used by the authors: A follow-up analysis tallied about 80 million unique TCR beta chains, approximately 10 million shared. Clones were sequenced by immunoSEQ multiplex PCR, and TCRdb holds only the in-frame ones, with some missing. The DNA was the basis for D and trimming; V, J and clone size are from that table. The table has more than 85,000 clones, under 80% seen once. Trimming shortened V by 3 bases and J by 6 bases, and 12 bases separated the two germline ends. This CDR3 has 13 residues. Germline V lookup: CDR1 SGHRS, CDR2 YFSETQ. This clone came up once.

This TCR derives from a woman aged 25 to 39 in good health and CMV-seronegative. Sequenced input: PBMCs. The V and J genes are TRBV5-1 and TRBJ2-5; D is unclear. The CDR3 region is CASSSTEIKTQYF. The CDR3 DNA is TGCGCCAGCAGCTCTACAGAAATAAAGACCCAGTACTTC. Together with reference TRBV5-1 and TRBJ2-5, the CDR3 gives the full variable domain: KAGVTQTPRYLIKTRGQQVTLSCSPISGHRSVSWYQQTPGQGLQFLFEYFSETQRNKGNFPGRFSGRQFSNSRSEMNVSTLELGDSALYLCASSSTEIKTQYFGPGTRLLVL.